Listed below are T cell receptor beta chains from one sample, sequenced in a study of blood T cells in healthy people across ages. A single record per CDR3 protein comes from TCRdb applying MiXCR to the 5' RACE reads. The sample holds approximately 800,000 distinct CDR3 sequences, roughly 50% seen once. The specimen was blood. The receptors originated from a man older than 75 in good health. Each CDR3 is given with its conserved first and last residue. The D gene is left open where the match is weak. Expanded clones are given a class, and other clones once, few, many or no size at all.

d_gene,v_gene,abundance,j_gene,CDR3aa,CDR3nt
TRBD2,TRBV20-1,-,TRBJ2-3,CSARLSPSGRARSTDTQYF,TGCAGTGCTAGATTGTCCCCTAGCGGGAGGGCCCGAAGCACAGATACGCAGTATTTT
TRBD2,TRBV4-1,few,TRBJ2-7,CASSRLAGEYEQYF,TGCGCCAGCAGCAGACTAGCGGGAGAGTACGAGCAGTACTTC
-,TRBV6-1,-,TRBJ2-7,CASSGPSRSSYEQYF,TGTGCCAGCAGTGGACCTAGCCGGAGCTCCTACGAGCAGTACTTC
TRBD1,TRBV5-1,once,TRBJ1-1,CASSFAGTVAFF,TGCGCCAGCAGCTTTGCGGGGACAGTCGCTTTCTTT
-,TRBV28,few,TRBJ2-2,CASSSGGRTRYAGELFF,TGTGCCAGCAGTTCCGGGGGTCGCACTCGCTACGCCGGGGAGCTGTTTTTT
-,TRBV7-9,few,TRBJ2-7,CASSLFSPLADSYEQYF,TGTGCCAGCAGCTTGTTTTCCCCACTGGCGGACTCCTACGAGCAGTACTTC
TRBD1,TRBV7-3,-,TRBJ2-3,CASSPRTGPTDTQYF,TGTGCCAGCAGCCCAAGGACAGGTCCGACAGATACGCAGTATTTT
TRBD1,TRBV3-1,-,TRBJ2-5,CASSLGQGFRETQYF,TGTGCCAGCAGCCTGGGACAGGGGTTCCGAGAGACCCAGTACTTC
-,TRBV20-1,-,TRBJ1-6,CSVRESTYNSPLHF,TGCAGTGTCAGGGAATCCACCTATAATTCACCCCTCCACTTT
TRBD2,TRBV12-3/TRBV12-4,few,TRBJ2-3,CASTREGGTTDTQYF,TGTGCCAGCACCCGGGAGGGTGGGACCACAGATACGCAGTATTTT
-,TRBV2,-,TRBJ1-1,CASSEEGIKPEAFF,TGTGCCAGCAGTGAAGAGGGGATAAAGCCTGAAGCTTTCTTT
-,TRBV6-6,-,TRBJ2-7,CASRSPYEQYF,TGTGCCAGCAGGAGTCCCTACGAGCAGTACTTC
TRBD1,TRBV6-1,-,TRBJ2-4,CASSDLGQGKNIQYF,TGTGCCAGCAGTGACCTGGGACAGGGTAAAAACATTCAGTACTTC
TRBD2,TRBV3-1,-,TRBJ2-1,CASSPTSALVDEQFF,TGTGCCAGCAGCCCAACTAGCGCCCTGGTGGATGAGCAGTTCTTC
-,TRBV11-3,-,TRBJ2-3,CASSLGEAGVGTDTQYF,TGTGCCAGCAGCTTAGGCGAAGCAGGTGTGGGCACAGATACGCAGTATTTT
TRBD1,TRBV5-1,-,TRBJ2-7,CASSLGQGLEQYF,TGCGCCAGCAGCTTGGGACAGGGATTAGAGCAGTACTTC
-,TRBV12-3/TRBV12-4,few,TRBJ1-2,CASSGQNYGYTF,TGTGCCAGCAGCGGACAGAACTATGGCTACACCTTC
-,TRBV11-2,few,TRBJ2-6,CASSCTGANVLTF,TGTGCCAGCAGCTGCACTGGGGCCAACGTCCTGACTTTC
-,TRBV29-1,-,TRBJ1-4,CSVAGVFNEKLFF,TGCAGCGTTGCGGGGGTATTCAATGAAAAACTGTTTTTT
TRBD2,TRBV10-3,-,TRBJ2-3,CAIRRTSGRERYAYF,TGTGCCATCAGGAGGACTAGCGGGAGGGAGCGATACGCGTATTTT
TRBD2,TRBV10-3,-,TRBJ2-7,CAAGTSGSVPLYEQYF,TGTGCCGCCGGGACTAGCGGGAGCGTACCTCTCTACGAGCAGTACTTC
-,TRBV15,-,TRBJ1-2,CATAGAQNYGYTF,TGTGCCACCGCAGGGGCCCAAAACTATGGCTACACCTTC
-,TRBV21-1,-,TRBJ2-3,CASSKEDSHRYAYF,TGTGCCAGCAGCAAAGAGGACTCCCACAGATACGCGTATTTT
-,TRBV20-1,few,TRBJ2-5,CSARDWGIPGETQYF,TGCAGTGCTAGAGATTGGGGGATACCTGGCGAGACCCAGTACTTC
-,TRBV7-9,once,TRBJ1-4,CAGEDILNEKLFF,TGTGCCGGAGAGGACATTCTGAATGAAAAACTGTTTTTT
-,TRBV20-1,few,TRBJ2-1,CSARGPSYNEQFF,TGCAGTGCTCGGGGACCCTCCTACAATGAGCAGTTCTTC
TRBD2,TRBV7-9,few,TRBJ2-3,CASSAGLVSDTQYF,TGTGCCAGCAGCGCCGGACTAGTATCAGATACGCAGTATTTT
TRBD2,TRBV9,-,TRBJ2-5,CASSETSGSMTQYF,TGTGCCAGCAGCGAGACTAGCGGGAGCATGACCCAGTACTTC
-,TRBV29-1,-,TRBJ2-7,CSVVRGDSSYEQYF,TGCAGCGTCGTGAGAGGAGACAGCTCCTACGAGCAGTACTTC
TRBD1,TRBV29-1,few,TRBJ1-6,CSVEVGRDRGLVYNSPLHF,TGCAGCGTTGAAGTGGGCCGTGACAGGGGGCTGGTCTATAATTCACCCCTCCACTTT
TRBD1,TRBV6-5,-,TRBJ2-1,CASSYGQGAQFF,TGTGCCAGCAGTTACGGACAGGGCGCGCAGTTCTTC
-,TRBV27,-,TRBJ1-5,CASSFLSNQPQHF,TGTGCCAGCAGTTTTTTGAGCAATCAGCCCCAGCATTTT
-,TRBV27,-,TRBJ2-7,CASSLSKLVGSGHSEQYF,TGTGCCAGCAGTTTATCGAAATTGGTAGGGTCTGGTCATTCCGAGCAGTACTTC
-,TRBV6-6,few,TRBJ1-2,CASNGAPNYGYTF,TGTGCCAGCAACGGAGCTCCTAACTATGGCTACACCTTC
-,TRBV30,-,TRBJ1-2,CAWSTGRGDYGYTF,TGTGCCTGGAGTACCGGAAGGGGGGACTATGGCTACACCTTC
-,TRBV12-3/TRBV12-4,-,TRBJ1-2,CASSFSVAPSYGYTF,TGTGCCAGCAGTTTTTCGGTCGCACCTTCCTATGGCTACACCTTC
-,TRBV15,-,TRBJ2-1,CATSRDTDPYNEQFF,TGTGCCACCAGCAGAGATACCGACCCCTACAATGAGCAGTTCTTC
TRBD2,TRBV6-2/TRBV6-3,-,TRBJ2-7,CASSYTDAGVEQYF,TGTGCCAGCAGTTACACAGATGCGGGGGTTGAGCAGTACTTC
TRBD1,TRBV2,-,TRBJ2-5,CASSDQRTGKETQYF,TGTGCCAGCAGTGATCAGCGGACAGGGAAAGAGACCCAGTACTTC
-,TRBV6-5,-,TRBJ1-1,CASSYRSMNIEAFF,TGTGCCAGCAGTTACCGGAGCATGAACATTGAAGCTTTCTTT
-,TRBV7-9,few,TRBJ1-2,CASSGLRAAYGYTF,TGTGCCAGCAGCGGCCTCCGGGCTGCCTATGGCTACACCTTC